Shown below are 13 T cell receptor beta chains from a single sample sequenced in a study of T cell responses to AZD1222 COVID-19 vaccine. Some clones are missing from TCRdb's copy, which holds only in-frame ones; the method was immunoSEQ multiplex PCR. The table has 120,000 to 150,000 clones, under 90% seen once. This sample comprised peripheral blood, obtained 28 days after the second AZD1222 dose. These receptor sequences come from an adult who received the AZD1222 COVID-19 vaccine.

In nucleotides, the CDR3 is TGTGCCAGCAGGATGGAGGGAACTCACTCTGGGGCCAACGTCCTGACTTTC. The encoded protein is CASRMEGTHSGANVLTF. The rearrangement links TRBV28 to TRBJ2-6; D is perhaps TRBD2 (6 bases). Germline V lookup: CDR1 MDHEN, CDR2 SYDVKM. V was pared by 6 bases and J by 0 bases, with 15 bases between. CDR3 size: 17 residues. Variable domain in full (rest from reference TRBV28 and TRBJ2-6): DVKVTQSSRYLVKRTGEKVFLECVQDMDHENMFWYRQDPGLGLRLIYFSYDVKMKEKGDIPEGYSVSREKKERFSLILESASTNQTSMYLCASRMEGTHSGANVLTFGAGSRLTVL.

The chain carries TRBV6-1 and TRBJ2-5; D call uncertain. Deletions cut 7 bases from V and 0 bases from J, with 9 bases between. This CDR3 is built from 13 residues. Germline CDR1 is MNHNS and CDR2 is SASEGT. In DNA, the CDR3 is TGTGCCAGCAAAACGGTGTACCAAGAGACCCAGTACTTC. Its protein is CASKTVYQETQYF.

The chain carries TRBV24-1 and TRBJ2-5; 9 nucleotides line up with TRBD1. Germline lookup yields CDR1 KGHDR and CDR2 SFDVKD. Germline trimming cut 0 bases from V and 3 bases from J; bases unmatched to any gene: 7. The CDR3 runs to 17 residues. CDR3 protein: CATSDLPEGQGKETQYF. CDR3 nucleotide sequence: TGTGCCACCAGTGATTTGCCCGAAGGACAGGGGAAAGAGACCCAGTACTTC.

The CDR3 loop is CASRGGRDTEAFF. CDR3 coding DNA: TGCGCCAGCAGGGGCGGACGAGACACTGAAGCTTTCTTT. This chain joins TRBV5-1 and TRBJ1-1; the D is unclear. Germline V gene data show CDR1 as SGHRS and CDR2 as YFSETQ. The CDR3 extends over 13 amino acids. V was pared by 5 bases and J by 3 bases, with 11 bases between.

CDR3: CASSLGGTAKNIQYF. CDR3 DNA: TGCGCCAGCAGCTTGGGGGGAACGGCCAAAAACATTCAGTACTTC. V is TRBV5-1 and J is TRBJ2-4; D call uncertain. Trimming took 0 bases from V and 1 from J, leaving 8 bases between them. Germline values: CDR1 SGHRS, CDR2 YFSETQ. CDR3 length: 15 residues.

This chain joins TRBV15 and TRBJ2-5; D might be TRBD2 (7 bases). With 0 bases removed from V and 5 bases from J, the gap between germline ends came to 19 bases. This CDR3 comprises 17 residues. CDR1 is LNHNV and CDR2 is YYDKDF in the germline V gene (reference sequence). The CDR3 here is CATSRDPAGAGEETQYF. The CDR3 nucleotides read TGTGCCACCAGCAGAGATCCTGCGGGGGCCGGCGAGGAGACCCAGTACTTC.

The chain links TRBV2 to TRBJ1-4, with TRBD1 matching 7 bases. CDR1 is SNHLY and CDR2 is FYNNEI in the germline V gene. V was clipped by 5 bases and J by 5 bases; unmatched bases: 8. There are 15 residues in the CDR3. CDR3 nucleotides: TGTGCCAGCAGTCTCAGACAGGGAAGAAATGAAAAACTGTTTTTT. This sequence encodes CASSLRQGRNEKLFF. Full variable domain (rest looked up from reference TRBV2 and TRBJ1-4): EPEVTQTPSHQVTQMGQEVILRCVPISNHLYFYWYRQILGQKVEFLVSFYNNEISEKSEIFDDQFSVERPDGSNFTLKIRSTKLEDSAMYFCASSLRQGRNEKLFFGSGTQLSVL.

This rearrangement joins TRBV11-1 to TRBJ2-1, with 10 nucleotides matching TRBD1. V dropped 0 bases and J dropped 7; count of bases not matched to a gene: 6. Germline CDR1 and CDR2: SGHAT and FQDESV (reference sequence). CDR3 length: 16 residues. The CDR3 spells CASSLARTGGTNEQFF. CDR3 in DNA: TGTGCCAGCAGCTTAGCGCGGACAGGGGGTACAAATGAGCAGTTCTTC.

The rearrangement uses TRBV11-2 and TRBJ2-2; 13 bases match TRBD2. The V gene end was trimmed by 1 base and the J gene end by 6 bases; junction bases not matched to a gene: 5. Germline CDR1 SGHAT, CDR2 FQNNGV. The CDR3 contains 17 residues. CDR3 DNA: TGTGCCAGCAGCTTAGGGACTAGCGGGAGTATCCCCGGGGAGCTGTTTTTT. This gives the protein CASSLGTSGSIPGELFF.

The rearrangement joins TRBV3-1 (or the pseudogene TRBV3-2) to TRBJ1-2; possible D gene TRBD1, 5 bases. CDR3 size: 14 residues. Germline V lookup: CDR1 LGHDT, CDR2 YNNKEL (reference sequence). V was clipped by 1 base and J by 5 bases, with 11 bases between them. The CDR3 bases are TGTGCCAGCAGCCAAGGGGCAGGGCGGTATGGCTACACCTTC. It specifies CASSQGAGRYGYTF.

The V gene is TRBV30, the J gene TRBJ2-7, with D perhaps matching TRBD1 (5 bases). This CDR3 is 17 amino acids long. Germline V lookup: CDR1 GTSNPN, CDR2 SVGIG (reference sequence). V was clipped by 0 bases and J by 6 bases, with 24 bases between them. Here the CDR3 reads CAWSVKRKDTKSGEQYV. CDR3 coding DNA: TGTGCCTGGAGTGTAAAAAGAAAGGACACCAAGTCAGGCGAGCAGTACGTC.

In its sample, this clone was seen a few times. This chain joins TRBV5-5 and TRBJ1-3, with unresolved D. The V end lost 1 base, the J end lost 4 bases, and 12 bases lay between the germline ends. This CDR3 contains 15 residues. The germline V gene encodes CDR1 SGHKS and CDR2 YYEKEE (reference sequence). CDR3 DNA sequence: TGTGCCAGCAGCTTGAACCTTCCGGGGGGAAACACCATATATTTT. Protein sequence: CASSLNLPGGNTIYF.

V gene TRBV7-3 combines with J gene TRBJ1-6, with D unclear. CDR3 size: 15 residues. V shed 0 bases and J shed 0 bases, with 3 bases lying between them. Per germline, CDR1 SGHTA and CDR2 FQGTGA. The CDR3 loop is CASSLTSSYNSPLHF. As DNA, the CDR3 is TGTGCCAGCAGCTTAACAAGCTCCTATAATTCACCCCTCCACTTT.